The clone carrying this T cell receptor beta chain was seen repeatedly, ten times or more. Its antigen is not identified. CDR3 regions were amplified by Arm-PCR using iRepertoire HTBI primers to build TCR beta libraries. MiXCR, applied by TCRdb to the multiplex PCR reads, yields one record per CDR3 protein. The sample gives about 430,000 distinct CDR3 sequences, 21% of which show up once; approximately 14% is in the top ten. This sample was included in a study of regulatory T cells in long-lasting Graves disease. Across the study: Patients with persistent Graves' disease had over 5 years of antithyroid drugs and persistent TSH receptor antibodies.

Time point of the sample: persistent/refractory GD, antithyroid drugs over 5 years with positive TRAb. The authors made the TCR library using RNA they extracted from PBMCs. Study-wide findings and caveats: Sample size was small, which may have lowered accuracy. Researchers reported studying only peripheral blood, not thyroid tissue.

Deletions cut 0 bases from V and 0 bases from J, with 11 bases between. This CDR3 has 16 residues. Germline V CDR1 and CDR2: MNHEY, SVGAGI. The sequencing used peripheral blood mononuclear cells (PBMCs), collected when the disease was refractory, from a patient treated with antithyroid drugs. The V gene is TRBV6-5, the J gene TRBJ1-2; D possibly corresponds to TRBD1 (6 bases). The TCR comes from a female donor with Graves disease. CDR3 residues: CASSYSTGDTNYGYTF. DNA of the CDR3: TGTGCCAGCAGTTACTCGACAGGCGATACTAACTATGGCTACACCTTC.